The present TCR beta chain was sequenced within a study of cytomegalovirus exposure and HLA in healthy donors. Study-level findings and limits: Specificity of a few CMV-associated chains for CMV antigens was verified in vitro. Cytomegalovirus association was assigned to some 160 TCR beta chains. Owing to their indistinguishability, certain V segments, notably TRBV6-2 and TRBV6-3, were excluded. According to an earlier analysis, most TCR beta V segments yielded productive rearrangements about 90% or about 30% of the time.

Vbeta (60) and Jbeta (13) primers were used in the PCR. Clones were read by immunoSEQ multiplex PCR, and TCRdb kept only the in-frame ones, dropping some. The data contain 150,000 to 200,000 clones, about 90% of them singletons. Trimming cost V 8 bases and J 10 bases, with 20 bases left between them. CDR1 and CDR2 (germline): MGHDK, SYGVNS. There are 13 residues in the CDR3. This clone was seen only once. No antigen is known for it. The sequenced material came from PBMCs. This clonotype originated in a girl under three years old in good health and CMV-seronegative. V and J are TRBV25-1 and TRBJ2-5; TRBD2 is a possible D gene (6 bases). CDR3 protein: CASAGWDQRDQYF. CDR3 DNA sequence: TGTGCCAGCGCGGGGTGGGACCAAAGAGACCAGTACTTC.